This T cell receptor beta chain was retrieved from a study of cytomegalovirus exposure and HLA in healthy donors. Across the whole study: Researchers previously reported finding roughly 120 million unique TCR beta sequences from 170 million or so T cells. Study-wide results and limits: Many donors carried some public TCRs, although rarity characterized most TCR sequences.

The PCR ran on 60 Vbeta and 13 Jbeta primers. Assay: immunoSEQ multiplex PCR; the TCRdb copy retains only in-frame clones and omits some. The data contain 130,000 to 150,000 clones, under 80% of them singletons. To note about this clone: Antigen: not known.

Germline V gene sequence: CDR1 SQVTM, CDR2 ANQGSEA. This CDR3 is 12 amino acids long. The chain employs TRBV29-1 and TRBJ2-5, with 7 positions matching TRBD2. The better agreement between TRBJ2-7 and the DNA end casts doubt on the J call. This sequence was found in a male donor in good health and CMV-seronegative. The sample comprised PBMCs. In DNA, the CDR3 is TGCAGCGTTGAACGGGGGGACTACGAGCAGTACTTC. Encoded protein: CSVERGDYEQYF.